Below, 28 T cell receptor beta chains from the same sample are listed, as sequenced in a study of blood T cell repertoires in COVID-19. TCRdb's copy holds only in-frame clones and misses some; the assay was immunoSEQ multiplex PCR. The data hold 310,000 or so clones, with about 87% observed a single time. The specimen was peripheral blood. These receptors all come from a man aged 70 or older with acute or convalescent COVID-19.

The chain links TRBV9 to TRBJ2-5; 8 bases line up with TRBD2. Trimming cost V 4 bases and J 5 bases; bases outside gene matches: 10. The CDR3 covers 15 residues. The germline gives CDR1 SGDLS, CDR2 YYNGEE. CDR3 amino acids: CASSKAGLVWETQYF. In DNA, the CDR3 is TGTGCCAGCAGCAAAGCGGGACTAGTCTGGGAGACCCAGTACTTC.

The genes are TRBV5-1 and TRBJ2-1; the match to TRBD2 covers 13 bases. The CDR3 has 18 amino acids. The V segment lost 7 bases and the J segment 0 bases; nucleotides outside the gene matches: 10. Germline loops: CDR1 SGHRS, CDR2 YFSETQ. This CDR3 is CASRPGLAGLSSYNEQFF. The CDR3 bases are TGCGCCAGCCGACCGGGACTAGCGGGACTAAGCTCCTACAATGAGCAGTTCTTC.

The rearrangement uses TRBV5-1 and TRBJ2-6; a possible D gene is TRBD2 (5 bases). Trimming cost V 0 bases and J 0 bases, with 13 bases left between them. CDR1 and CDR2 from the germline V gene are SGHRS and YFSETQ. The CDR3 length is 18 residues. CDR3 DNA: TGCGCCAGCAGCTTGGGGGCGGGCCTCTCCTCTGGGGCCAACGTCCTGACTTTC. It is translated as CASSLGAGLSSGANVLTF. Drawing the rest from reference TRBV5-1 and TRBJ2-6, the complete variable domain is KAGVTQTPRYLIKTRGQQVTLSCSPISGHRSVSWYQQTPGQGLQFLFEYFSETQRNKGNFPGRFSGRQFSNSRSEMNVSTLELGDSALYLCASSLGAGLSSGANVLTFGAGSRLTVL.

The chain joins TRBV3-1 (or the pseudogene TRBV3-2) to TRBJ2-5; possibly TRBD1 for D (5 bases). The CDR3 has 13 residues. The V gene's germline CDR1 is LGHDT and CDR2 YNNKEL (reference sequence). Trimming pared 4 bases from V and 1 base from J, leaving 7 bases between. Written as DNA, the CDR3 is TGTGCCAGCAGCCCGGACATCCAAGAGACCCAGTACTTC. Translated: CASSPDIQETQYF.

The genes are TRBV7-9 and TRBJ1-1; D not certain. The CDR3 length is 11 residues. V shed 2 bases and J shed 4 bases, with 2 bases lying between them. Germline CDR1 and CDR2: SEHNR and FQNEAQ (reference sequence). The chain's CDR3 is CASSLLTEAFF. The DNA of the CDR3 is TGTGCCAGCAGCTTACTCACTGAAGCTTTCTTT.

V is TRBV19 and J is TRBJ1-6; 8 nucleotides line up with TRBD1. With 8 bases clipped from V and 0 bases from J, the junction kept 3 bases outside the gene matches. Germline V gives CDR1 LNHDA, CDR2 SQIVND (reference sequence). The CDR3 runs to 15 residues. The CDR3 is CASGQGRSYNSPLHF. In nucleotides, the CDR3 is TGTGCCAGTGGACAGGGACGCTCCTATAATTCACCCCTCCACTTT.

This chain links TRBV19 with TRBJ2-2; 10 nucleotides line up with TRBD2. Trimming cost V 7 bases and J 4 bases; bases outside gene matches: 3. The CDR3 length is 14 residues. Germline V gene lookup returns CDR1 LNHDA and CDR2 SQIVND (reference sequence). The chain's CDR3 is CASKLAGITGELFF. The CDR3 DNA is TGTGCCAGTAAACTAGCGGGAATCACCGGGGAGCTGTTTTTT.

This clone was counted a single time. The V and J genes are TRBV21-1 and TRBJ2-2; TRBD1 is the table's D call and was not checked against the DNA. TRBV21-1 is given as a pseudogene. CDR3 size: 17 residues. The CDR3 is CASSPPRGQGPTGELFF. The CDR3 DNA reads as TGTGCCAGCAGCCCCCCGAGGGGACAGGGGCCCACCGGGGAGCTGTTTTTT.

Details on this clone: Other DNA sequences of this sample code for an identical CDR3. V and J are TRBV30 and TRBJ2-1; TRBD2 might be the D (6 bases). Trimming removed 3 bases at V and 6 bases at J, with 9 bases between. CDR3 length: 12 residues. Looked up from germline, CDR1 is GTSNPN and CDR2 is SVGIG (reference sequence). CDR3 nucleotides: TGTGCCTGGAGGATGGGGGGCAATGAGCAGTTCTTC. This gives the protein CAWRMGGNEQFF.

The rearrangement links TRBV6-6 to TRBJ1-5; perhaps TRBD1 as D (5 bases). The CDR3 is made up of 16 amino acids. Germline CDR1 reads MNHNY; CDR2 reads SVGAGI (reference sequence). V lost 6 bases and J lost 0, with 15 bases in between. CDR3 in amino acids: CASRPGGLLSNQPQHF. CDR3 nucleotides: TGTGCCAGCAGACCCGGGGGTCTACTTAGCAATCAGCCCCAGCATTTT.

There are a few counts of this clone. The V call is TRBV6-5, the J call TRBJ1-3, with D unclear. This CDR3 contains 15 residues. Germline CDR1 is MNHEY and CDR2 is SVGAGI. V was pared by 0 bases and J by 2 bases, with 8 bases between. CDR3 protein: CASSYSSGAGNTIYF. CDR3 sequence (DNA): TGTGCCAGCAGTTACTCGAGCGGGGCTGGAAACACCATATATTTT.

This chain connects TRBV6-6 to TRBJ2-5, with 12 bases aligning to TRBD2. Germline CDR1 and CDR2: MNHNY and SVGAGI (reference sequence). The CDR3 is 16 residues long. V was clipped by 2 bases and J by 5 bases; unmatched bases: 6. The chain's CDR3 is CASSYLAGGPGETQYF. CDR3 nucleotide sequence: TGTGCCAGCAGTTACCTAGCGGGAGGGCCGGGGGAGACCCAGTACTTC.

The genes are TRBV24-1 and TRBJ2-3, with 7 bases fitting TRBD2. There are 15 residues in the CDR3. Germline V gives CDR1 KGHDR, CDR2 SFDVKD. J was trimmed by 0 bases and V by 5 bases; bases with no gene match: 4. The CDR3 sequence is CATSGRDYSTDTQYF. CDR3 bases: TGTGCCACCAGTGGCCGGGACTATAGCACAGATACGCAGTATTTT.

The rearrangement links TRBV5-3 to TRBJ2-7, with 10 bases matching TRBD2. TRBV5-3 is noted as an ORF with a role that remains uncertain. This CDR3 is 15 amino acids long. V shed 1 base and J 2 bases; nucleotides not matched to a gene: 3. The CDR3 DNA reads as TGTGCCAGAAGCTTGCATACTAGCGGGGCCTACGAGCAGTACTTC. The encoded protein is CARSLHTSGAYEQYF.

The chain has TRBV7-3 and TRBJ1-1, with D tentatively TRBD1 (6 bases). Germline-derived CDR1 and CDR2 are SGHTA and FQGTGA. There are 13 residues in the CDR3. The V and J ends lost 2 bases and 5 bases respectively, with 9 bases between them. The CDR3 protein is CASSLDQGTEAFF. CDR3 nucleotide sequence: TGTGCCAGCAGCTTAGACCAGGGGACTGAAGCTTTCTTT.

In its sample, this clone was seen a few times. The chain employs TRBV7-2 and TRBJ2-7; D may be TRBD1 (5 bases). V lost 1 base, J lost 0 bases, and 10 bases lay in between. From germline, CDR1 is SGHTA and CDR2 FQGNSA. The length of the CDR3 is 15 residues. CDR3 in DNA: TGTGCCAGCAGCTTAGGGGGCGGCTACTCCTACGAGCAGTACTTC. Translating gives CASSLGGGYSYEQYF.

For the CDR3, the DNA is TGTGCCAGCGGCAGGGGGCCTATCGGGGCAGATACGCAGTATTTT. Translation gives CASGRGPIGADTQYF. The gene calls are TRBV9 and TRBJ2-3; 8 positions agree with TRBD1. The CDR3 length is 15 residues. Germline V lookup: CDR1 SGDLS, CDR2 YYNGEE. The V gene end was trimmed by 7 bases and the J gene end by 4 bases; junction bases not matched to a gene: 11.

The table lists this clone with a few counts. V and J are TRBV27 and TRBJ2-7; 7 bases map to TRBD1. Trimming removed 4 bases from V and 7 bases from J; junction bases left unmatched: 7. From germline, CDR1 is MNHEY and CDR2 SMNVEV (reference sequence). This CDR3 has 13 amino acids. CDR3 DNA sequence: TGTGCCAGCAGTTCAAGGACAGGTGGGGAGCAGTACTTC. This gives the protein CASSSRTGGEQYF.

The chain links TRBV5-1 to TRBJ1-2; 8 nucleotides line up with TRBD1. Germline V gives CDR1 SGHRS, CDR2 YFSETQ. This CDR3 has 16 residues. Trimming removed 4 bases from V and 5 bases from J; junction bases left unmatched: 13. The CDR3, as DNA: TGCGCCAGCAGCCCGACCGGCGGACAGGGAACATATGGCTACACCTTC. As protein: CASSPTGGQGTYGYTF.

This chain connects TRBV10-1 to TRBJ2-7; 9 bases are shared with TRBD1. This CDR3 is 14 amino acids long. The junction had 6 bases not matched to a gene; V was cut back by 6 bases and J by 3 bases. CDR1 and CDR2 from the germline V gene are WNHNN and SYGVQD (reference sequence). This CDR3 is CASRWDRDGYEQYF. The CDR3 DNA is TGCGCCAGCAGATGGGACAGGGATGGCTACGAGCAGTACTTC.

V is TRBV5-1 and J is TRBJ2-1; D is unresolved. The CDR3 runs to 15 residues. V gave up 2 bases and J gave up 1 base, with 10 bases separating them. Germline CDR1 SGHRS, CDR2 YFSETQ. CDR3: CASSLGVASYNEQFF. Here the CDR3 DNA reads TGCGCCAGCAGCTTAGGAGTTGCTTCCTACAATGAGCAGTTCTTC.

This clone was detected only a few times. The chain uses TRBV19 and TRBJ2-3; 10 bases fit TRBD2. V dropped 4 bases and J dropped 0; count of bases not matched to a gene: 4. The germline gives CDR1 LNHDA, CDR2 SQIVND (reference sequence). This CDR3 has 16 amino acids. The CDR3 protein is CASSNPSGSSTDTQYF. In nucleotides, the CDR3 is TGTGCCAGTAGTAATCCTAGCGGGAGTAGCACAGATACGCAGTATTTT. Full variable domain (rest looked up from reference TRBV19 and TRBJ2-3): DGGITQSPKYLFRKEGQNVTLSCEQNLNHDAMYWYRQDPGQGLRLIYYSQIVNDFQKGDIAEGYSVSREKKESFPLTVTSAQKNPTAFYLCASSNPSGSSTDTQYFGPGTRLTVL.

This clone was counted once. Written as DNA, the CDR3 is TGCGCCAGCAGCGCCAATCCCGGGACAGGGGTAGGGGAGACCCAGTACTTC. This encodes CASSANPGTGVGETQYF. This chain connects TRBV5-1 to TRBJ2-5, with 10 bases matching TRBD1. This CDR3 contains 17 residues. Looked up from germline, CDR1 is SGHRS and CDR2 is YFSETQ. The junction had 14 bases not matched to a gene; V was cut back by 4 bases and J by 5 bases.

CDR3 loop: CASSSGTSGDTQYF. The CDR3 nucleotides read TGTGCCAGCAGTTCAGGGACTAGCGGGGATACGCAGTATTTT. The chain links TRBV27 to TRBJ2-3; the match to TRBD2 covers 12 bases. Trimming took 4 bases from V and 6 from J; bases not matched to a gene: 2. The V gene's germline CDR1 is MNHEY and CDR2 SMNVEV (reference sequence). CDR3 size: 14 residues.

The V and J genes are TRBV7-9 and TRBJ1-2, with D tentatively TRBD1 (5 bases). V was shortened by 5 bases and J by 4 bases, with 11 bases between the two germline ends. Looked up from germline, CDR1 is SEHNR and CDR2 is FQNEAQ (reference sequence). CDR3 length equals 13 residues. The CDR3 region has the DNA TGTGCCAGCAGCCCGGACATGCCCTATGGCTACACCTTC. Translation gives CASSPDMPYGYTF. Complete variable domain (other parts from reference TRBV7-9 and TRBJ1-2): DTGVSQNPRHKITKRGQNVTFRCDPISEHNRLYWYRQTLGQGPEFLTYFQNEAQLEKSRLLSDRFSAERPKGSFSTLEIQRTEQGDSAMYLCASSPDMPYGYTFGSGTRLTVV.

The chain carries TRBV3-1 (or the pseudogene TRBV3-2) and TRBJ1-3; D perhaps matches TRBD1 (5 bases). Germline assignment: CDR1 LGHDT and CDR2 YNNKEL (reference sequence). This CDR3 spans 15 amino acids. Trimming stripped 3 bases from V and 4 bases from J, with 13 bases between. DNA for the CDR3: TGTGCCAGCAGCCAGGGGCCCCAGAGGGGAAACACCATATATTTT. It codes for CASSQGPQRGNTIYF.

V is TRBV29-1 and J is TRBJ2-3; D uncertain. CDR1 is SQVTM, CDR2 ANQGSEA, per germline. This CDR3 has 12 residues. V was cut by 6 bases and J by 0 bases, with 7 bases left in between. The CDR3 here is CSVEPSTDTQYF. The CDR3 coding sequence is TGCAGCGTCGAACCTAGCACAGATACGCAGTATTTT.

The chain recombines TRBV24-1 with TRBJ2-1; 8 bases align to TRBD2. J was trimmed by 9 bases and V by 7 bases; bases with no gene match: 7. CDR3 length: 13 amino acids. Germline V gene lookup returns CDR1 KGHDR and CDR2 SFDVKD. CDR3 nucleotides: TGTGCCACCAGGACTAGCGCGGCGGGTGAGCAGTTCTTC. Protein product: CATRTSAAGEQFF.